The clone carrying this TCR beta chain has just a few counts. Data came from immunoSEQ multiplex PCR; TCRdb stores just in-frame clones and leaves some out. The data hold 25,000 to 30,000 clones, with roughly 90% observed a single time. The source of the sample is a study of blood T cell repertoires in COVID-19. The wider study: Samples representing acute and convalescent COVID-19 were sourced from the United States, Italy and Spain. In each case, the material was cDNA or gDNA derived from T cells, B-cell-depleted T cells, or PBMCs.

The CDR3 loop spans 14 amino acids. V lost 7 bases and J lost 1, with 10 bases in between. Germline lookup yields CDR1 SNHLY and CDR2 FYNNEI. Sequenced material: peripheral blood. The chain joins TRBV2 to TRBJ2-2; D perhaps matches TRBD2 (6 bases). The source is a woman between 55 and 75 years old with active COVID-19. The CDR3 DNA sequence: TGTGCCAGCAAAATGGGACTGAACACCGGGGAGCTGTTTTTT. Encoded protein: CASKMGLNTGELFF.